This T cell receptor (beta chain) was captured by sequencing in a study of blood T cell repertoires in COVID-19. Whole-study context: PBMCs, B-cell-depleted T cells, or T cells provided the cDNA or gDNA that made up the material.

Repertoires were generated with immunoSEQ multiplex PCR, while TCRdb's copy carries only in-frame clones and drops some. The sample lists 150,000 to 200,000 clones, almost 80% occurring once. The TCR originated in a woman aged 70 to 79 with acute or convalescent COVID-19. Sequenced input: peripheral blood.

The CDR3 DNA sequence: TGTGCCAGCAGTTTACCCTCCACTAGTGAGCAGTTCTTC. Its protein is CASSLPSTSEQFF. The chain uses TRBV27 and TRBJ2-1; weak D call: TRBD2 (5 bases). The CDR3 loop spans 13 amino acids. Between the trimmed V and J ends, which lost 2 bases and 9 bases, there was a span of 11 bases. CDR1 is MNHEY and CDR2 is SMNVEV in the germline V gene (reference sequence).